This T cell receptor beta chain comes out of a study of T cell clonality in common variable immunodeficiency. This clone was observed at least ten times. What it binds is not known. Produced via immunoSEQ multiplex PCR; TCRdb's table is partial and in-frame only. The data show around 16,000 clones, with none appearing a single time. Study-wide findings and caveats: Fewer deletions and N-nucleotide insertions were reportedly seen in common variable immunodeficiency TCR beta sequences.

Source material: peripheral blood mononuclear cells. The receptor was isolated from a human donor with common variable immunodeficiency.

The DNA read from the CDR3 is TGTGCCAGCAGCTCAGAGGCTTATACG. Encoded protein: CASSSEAYT. The whole CDR3 protein reads CASSSEAYTQYF. The rearrangement links TRBV11-3 to TRBJ2-3; D gene ambiguous. The read finishes 3 residues shy of the CDR3 end, and the germline J gene is used to complete it. This CDR3 contains 12 residues. V dropped 4 bases and J dropped 7 bases, with 9 bases sitting between them. Germline CDR1 SGHNT, CDR2 YENEEA.